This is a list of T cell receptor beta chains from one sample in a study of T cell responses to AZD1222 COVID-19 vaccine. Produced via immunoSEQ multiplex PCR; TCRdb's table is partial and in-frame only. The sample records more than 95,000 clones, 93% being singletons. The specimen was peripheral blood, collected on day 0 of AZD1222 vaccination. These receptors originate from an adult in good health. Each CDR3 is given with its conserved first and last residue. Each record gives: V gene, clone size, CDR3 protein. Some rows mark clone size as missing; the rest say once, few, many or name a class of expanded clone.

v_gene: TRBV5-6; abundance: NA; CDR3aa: CASSDLRSTDTQYF
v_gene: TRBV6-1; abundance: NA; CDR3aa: CASSETGQQETQYF
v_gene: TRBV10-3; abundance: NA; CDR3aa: CAASPSSYNSPLHF
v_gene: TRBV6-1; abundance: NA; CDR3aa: CASSERTSYEQYF
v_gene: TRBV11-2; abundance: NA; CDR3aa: CASSLQPGNTIYF
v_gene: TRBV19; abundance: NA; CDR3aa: CASSIADTQYF
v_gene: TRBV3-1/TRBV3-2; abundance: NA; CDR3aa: CASSTRTNVYNEQFF
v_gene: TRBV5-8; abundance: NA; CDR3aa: CASSVQGSQHF
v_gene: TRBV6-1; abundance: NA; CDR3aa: CASSEGIAGYEQYF
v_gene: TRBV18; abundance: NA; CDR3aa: CASSLGSYEQYF
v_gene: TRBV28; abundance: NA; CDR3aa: CASSPPYPVTGQYF
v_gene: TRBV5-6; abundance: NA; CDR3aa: CASSLDGYRGGYTF
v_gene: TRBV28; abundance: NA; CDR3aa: CASSPHYSGKPRQPQHF
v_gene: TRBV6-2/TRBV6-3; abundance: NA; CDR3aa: CASSYQSYNEQFF
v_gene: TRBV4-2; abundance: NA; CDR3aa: CASSQDGTATTFGYTF
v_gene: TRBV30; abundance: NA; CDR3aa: CAWTSGSNEQFF
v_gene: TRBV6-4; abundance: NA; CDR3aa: CASSDSGDTGELFF
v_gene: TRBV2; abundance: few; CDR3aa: CASSDRVSSSYEQYF
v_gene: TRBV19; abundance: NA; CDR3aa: CASSTTRQGRIEPQHF
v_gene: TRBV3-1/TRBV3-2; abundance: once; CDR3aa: CASSQGTGTQYF